The rows below give T cell receptor beta chains drawn from one sample of a study of cytomegalovirus exposure and HLA in healthy donors. Sequenced by immunoSEQ multiplex PCR; TCRdb stores in-frame clones only, minus some. The sample consists of roughly 180,000 clones, around nine tenths of them appearing once. Specimen: PBMCs. The origin of the receptors is a man under 40 in good health and CMV-seropositive. CDR3s include the opening cysteine and the closing phenylalanine or tryptophan. The D gene is left open where the match is weak. The size field is filled for only some rows; it gives once, few, many or a size class.

abundance: once; j_gene: TRBJ1-1; d_gene: NA; v_gene: TRBV29-1; CDR3aa: CSARGGTEAFF; CDR3nt: TGCAGCGCGAGAGGGGGCACTGAAGCTTTCTTT
abundance: NA; j_gene: TRBJ1-6; d_gene: TRBD1; v_gene: TRBV7-2; CDR3aa: CASSYQTGNSPLHF; CDR3nt: TGTGCCAGCAGCTATCAGACAGGGAATTCACCCCTCCACTTT
abundance: few; j_gene: TRBJ1-5; d_gene: NA; v_gene: TRBV28; CDR3aa: CASKSPNQPQHF; CDR3nt: TGTGCCAGCAAGTCCCCAAATCAGCCCCAGCATTTT
abundance: once; j_gene: TRBJ2-1; d_gene: TRBD2; v_gene: TRBV6-5; CDR3aa: CASSWTGGANEQFF; CDR3nt: TGTGCCAGCAGTTGGACGGGAGGCGCCAATGAGCAGTTCTTC
abundance: NA; j_gene: TRBJ1-5; d_gene: NA; v_gene: TRBV12-5; CDR3aa: CASGLAGGGNQPQHF; CDR3nt: TGTGCTAGTGGTTTGGCCGGAGGGGGCAATCAGCCCCAGCATTTT
abundance: NA; j_gene: TRBJ1-1; d_gene: NA; v_gene: TRBV18; CDR3aa: CASSPQTALGDLNTEAFF; CDR3nt: TGTGCCAGCTCACCGCAGACTGCACTTGGGGACCTGAACACTGAAGCTTTCTTT
abundance: NA; j_gene: TRBJ2-4; d_gene: NA; v_gene: TRBV5-4; CDR3aa: CASSFGGENIQYF; CDR3nt: TGTGCCAGCAGCTTCGGGGGCGAAAACATTCAGTACTTC
abundance: NA; j_gene: TRBJ2-5; d_gene: TRBD2; v_gene: TRBV4-3; CDR3aa: CASSQAGTAGGETQYF; CDR3nt: TGCGCCAGCAGCCAAGCGGGGACGGCGGGGGGTGAGACCCAGTACTTC
abundance: NA; j_gene: TRBJ1-1; d_gene: NA; v_gene: TRBV18; CDR3aa: CASSPTPNTEAFF; CDR3nt: TGTGCCAGCTCACCCACGCCGAACACTGAAGCTTTCTTT
abundance: NA; j_gene: TRBJ1-1; d_gene: TRBD1; v_gene: TRBV29-1; CDR3aa: CSVLGQLNTEAFF; CDR3nt: TGCAGCGTCCTGGGACAGCTCAACACTGAAGCTTTCTTT
abundance: NA; j_gene: TRBJ2-7; d_gene: NA; v_gene: TRBV6-6; CDR3aa: CASGHALNYEQYF; CDR3nt: TGTGCCAGCGGGCATGCCCTTAATTACGAGCAGTACTTC